The 13 T cell receptor beta chains presented below share a single source sample, sequenced in a study of cytomegalovirus exposure and HLA in healthy donors. PCR used 60 Vbeta primers and 13 Jbeta primers. The repertoire was sequenced with immunoSEQ multiplex PCR; TCRdb's copy has only in-frame clones and lacks some. The repertoire holds 110,000 to 150,000 clones, with 65% to 85% as singletons. The sample taken for sequencing was PBMCs. The receptors here all came from a male donor in good health and CMV-seronegative.

The chain is built from TRBV7-9 and TRBJ1-2; D possibly corresponds to TRBD1 (6 bases). V was shortened by 5 bases and J by 3 bases, with 13 bases between the two germline ends. CDR1 is SEHNR and CDR2 is FQNEAQ in the germline V gene (reference sequence). The CDR3 runs 14 residues. The CDR3 DNA sequence: TGTGCCAGCAGCAGAGGACAGAGCTACTATGGCTACACCTTC. The encoded protein is CASSRGQSYYGYTF. The full variable domain, with the rest looked up from reference TRBV7-9 and TRBJ1-2, is DTGVSQNPRHKITKRGQNVTFRCDPISEHNRLYWYRQTLGQGPEFLTYFQNEAQLEKSRLLSDRFSAERPKGSFSTLEIQRTEQGDSAMYLCASSRGQSYYGYTFGSGTRLTVV.

The chain combines TRBV19 with TRBJ1-1, with 7 bases lining up with TRBD1. CDR1 LNHDA and CDR2 SQIVND come from the germline V gene (reference sequence). The CDR3 length is 16 residues. V lost 4 bases, J lost 1 base, and 9 bases stayed unmatched. This CDR3 reads CASSTALGQENTEAFF. As DNA, the CDR3 is TGTGCCAGTAGTACAGCCCTCGGACAGGAGAACACTGAAGCTTTCTTT.

V usage is TRBV7-6 and J usage is TRBJ2-3, with TRBD2 matching over 9 bases. Germline assignment: CDR1 SGHVS and CDR2 FNYEAQ. CDR3 size: 15 residues. The J segment lost 6 bases and the V segment lost 4 bases, leaving 8 bases of the junction unmatched. This chain's CDR3 is CASSSAVGLADTQYF. CDR3 DNA sequence: TGTGCCAGCAGCTCCGCCGTCGGACTAGCGGATACGCAGTATTTT.

The rearrangement uses TRBV5-4 and TRBJ2-7, with TRBD1 matching over 7 bases. The CDR3 extends over 14 amino acids. Trimming removed 0 bases from V and 4 bases from J; junction bases left unmatched: 4. Germline loops: CDR1 SGHNT, CDR2 YYREEE (reference sequence). For the CDR3, the DNA is TGTGCCAGCAGCTTGGACAGGGGCCCTTACGAGCAGTACTTC. Protein: CASSLDRGPYEQYF. Supplemented by reference TRBV5-4 and TRBJ2-7, the full variable domain reads ETGVTQSPTHLIKTRGQQVTLRCSSQSGHNTVSWYQQALGQGPQFIFQYYREEENGRGNFPPRFSGLQFPNYSSELNVNALELDDSALYLCASSLDRGPYEQYFGPGTRLTVT.

V usage is TRBV5-1 and J usage is TRBJ1-5; D possibly corresponds to TRBD1 (5 bases). This CDR3 comprises 14 residues. V was shortened by 0 bases and J by 3 bases, with 7 bases between the two germline ends. The V gene's germline CDR1 is SGHRS and CDR2 YFSETQ. The CDR3 protein is CASSLGRDNQPQHF. The CDR3 coding sequence is TGCGCCAGCAGCTTGGGCAGGGACAATCAGCCCCAGCATTTT.

This chain connects TRBV27 to TRBJ1-2; 8 bases are a match to TRBD1. Germline CDR1 reads MNHEY; CDR2 reads SMNVEV (reference sequence). The CDR3 has 15 amino acids. Germline trimming cut 2 bases from V and 4 bases from J; bases unmatched to any gene: 6. The CDR3 loop is CASSLRGQVVYGYTF. Written as DNA, the CDR3 is TGTGCCAGCAGTTTAAGGGGACAGGTGGTCTATGGCTACACCTTC.

The chain joins TRBV10-3 to TRBJ1-2; 8 bases are a match to TRBD1. This CDR3 has 15 amino acids. Trimming at V came to 6 bases and at J to 4 bases, leaving 10 bases not matched to a gene. From germline, CDR1 is ENHRY and CDR2 SYGVKD. The CDR3 nucleotides are TGTGCCATCAGGCTGGACAGGGACGGCCCCTATGGCTACACCTTC. This translates into CAIRLDRDGPYGYTF.

The V gene is TRBV4-1, the J gene TRBJ2-5, with TRBD1 matching over 10 bases. The CDR3 sequence is 16 residues long. CDR1 and CDR2 from the germline V gene are MGHRA and YSYEKL. V lost 2 bases to trimming and J lost 4 bases; unmatched junction nucleotides: 7. The CDR3 nucleotides read TGCGCCAGCAGCCAAACCGGGACAGGGGCACGAGAGACCCAGTACTTC. Amino acids: CASSQTGTGARETQYF.

The chain joins TRBV30 to TRBJ2-7; 7 bases are shared with TRBD2. Trimming took 3 bases from V and 4 from J; bases not matched to a gene: 9. Per the germline V gene, CDR1 is GTSNPN and CDR2 is SVGIG (reference sequence). CDR3 length: 14 residues. The CDR3 nucleotides read TGTGCCTGGAGCGGGCTAGCGGAAACATACGAGCAGTACTTC. Protein product: CAWSGLAETYEQYF.

The chain couples TRBV14 to TRBJ2-7; perhaps TRBD1 as D (6 bases). The CDR3 consists of 15 residues. V lost 1 base to trimming and J lost 2 bases, with 12 bases between them. Germline lookup yields CDR1 SGHDN and CDR2 FVKESK. CDR3 in amino acids: CASSQGTVLAYEQYF. CDR3 bases: TGTGCCAGCAGCCAAGGGACAGTCCTTGCCTACGAGCAGTACTTC.

Details on this clone: Other DNA sequences in the sample encode the same CDR3. The chain links TRBV9 to TRBJ2-1, with TRBD2 identical over 8 bases. This CDR3 has 16 amino acids. The V gene's germline CDR1 is SGDLS and CDR2 YYNGEE. V was clipped by 0 bases and J by 2 bases; unmatched bases: 4. This chain's CDR3 is CASSVGLAGTYNEQFF. For the CDR3, the DNA is TGTGCCAGCAGCGTAGGGTTAGCGGGAACCTACAATGAGCAGTTCTTC.

For this clone: In the same sample, other DNA sequences code for this CDR3. This chain joins TRBV10-3 and TRBJ2-3, with 9 bases that match TRBD1. V lost 3 bases to trimming and J lost 2 bases; unmatched junction nucleotides: 3. CDR1 is ENHRY, CDR2 SYGVKD, per germline. The CDR3 loop spans 15 amino acids. The CDR3 region is CAISEGTGSTDTQYF. For the CDR3, the DNA is TGTGCCATCAGTGAAGGGACAGGGTCCACAGATACGCAGTATTTT.

The genes are TRBV5-1 and TRBJ2-1; 13 nucleotides line up with TRBD2. The CDR3 contains 17 residues. Trimming removed 0 bases from V and 7 bases from J; junction bases left unmatched: 7. In germline, CDR1 is SGHRS, CDR2 YFSETQ. This CDR3 is CASSLVGLAGVTNEQFF. CDR3 in DNA: TGCGCCAGCAGCTTGGTAGGACTAGCGGGAGTAACGAATGAGCAGTTCTTC.